Reported below is one TCR beta chain. The data stem from a study of CD8+ T cells in alopecia areata. As the sequencing template, cDNA was produced by extracting RNA and reverse transcribing it. Clones were sequenced by immunoSEQ multiplex PCR, and TCRdb holds only the in-frame ones, with some missing. The sample holds 200,000 to 250,000 clones, roughly three fifths seen once. Germline trimming cut 6 bases from V and 2 bases from J; bases unmatched to any gene: 1. The CDR3 runs to 14 residues. Looked up from germline, CDR1 is MNHEY and CDR2 is SVGAGI. Treatment defined: oral pan-JAK inhibitor, 5-10 mg twice daily.

The chain joins TRBV6-5 to TRBJ2-6; TRBD1 matches at 7 bases. The source material was CD4+ T cells sorted from blood, sampled around week 42, from a patient treated with tofacitinib. The TCR sequence derives from a human donor with alopecia areata. The CDR3 DNA reads as TGTGCCAGCAGCGGGACAGCTGGGGCCAACGTCCTGACTTTC. Amino acid sequence: CASSGTAGANVLTF.